This T cell receptor beta chain was recovered during a study of T cells in Graves' hyperthyroidism and ophthalmopathy. General study results and limits: Separation of ophthalmopathy from stable hyperthyroidism was achieved by a 13 V-J model. For ophthalmopathy, model prediction preceded onset by a median 6.5 months.

Diagnosing involved the use of clinical symptoms, serum thyroxine and TRAb, thyroid ultrasound and orbital computed tomography. Fresh peripheral blood, 8 to 10 ml, was the source of the PBMCs. This clonotype has ten or more counts. Its antigen is not known. Researchers amplified the TCR beta CDR3 regions from RNA transcripts. With the HTBI primer set, the TCR CDR3 went through a first round of RT-PCR. TCRdb reprocessed the multiplex PCR reads with MiXCR, giving one entry per CDR3 protein. Of nearly 600,000 distinct CDR3 sequences listed, approximately 15% are singletons. CDR3 length equals 13 residues. Germline loops: CDR1 DFQATT, CDR2 SNEGSKA (reference sequence). After removal of 3 bases from V and 8 bases from J, the junction contained 9 bases not matched to a gene.

Input material: blood. The rearrangement uses TRBV20-1 and TRBJ1-2, with TRBD1 matching over 7 bases. This receptor was obtained from a woman between 18 and 29 years old with Graves' ophthalmopathy. The CDR3 reads CSARADRAGGYTF. DNA for the CDR3: TGCAGTGCTAGGGCCGACAGGGCTGGCGGCTACACCTTC.